The 25 T cell receptor beta chains in this list originate from one sample, sequenced in a study of vaccination and CD4 T cells after COVID-19. Their specific antigens are unknown. Treatment noted: approximately 10-day PBMC culture with coronavirus spike peptide pools or control peptides (ViraFEST assay). Cultured CD4+ T-cell DNA underwent Oncomine TCR Beta short-read sequencing. TCRdb analysed the PCR reads with MiXCR anew, one entry per CDR3 protein. The sample includes roughly 14,000 distinct CDR3 sequences, roughly half of them seen just once. This material consisted of cultured CD4+ T cells from blood, taken after SARS-CoV-2 vaccination. The source is a human donor with COVID-19.

The chain has TRBV7-2 and TRBJ1-5; D not resolved. Trimming removed 3 bases from V and 0 bases from J, with 3 bases in between. This CDR3 region has 13 residues. Germline assignment: CDR1 SGHTA and CDR2 FQGNSA. CDR3 nucleotide sequence: TGTGCCAGCAGCTTGGTTAGCAATCAGCCCCAGCATTTT. Translation gives CASSLVSNQPQHF.

This clonotype was seen more than once but under ten times. CDR3 coding DNA: TGTGCCAGCAGTCCTGACAGATGGAACACCGGGGAGCTGTTTTTT. Its translation is CASSPDRWNTGELFF. The rearrangement joins TRBV7-9 to TRBJ2-2, with D maybe TRBD1 (5 bases). Germline loops: CDR1 SEHNR, CDR2 FQNEAQ (reference sequence). Trimming stripped 6 bases from V and 1 base from J, with 12 bases between. This CDR3 spans 15 amino acids.

This clonotype was found a few times. The J gene is TRBJ2-7, the V gene TRBV6-1; TRBD1 matches 11 bases. Germline loops: CDR1 MNHNS, CDR2 SASEGT. There are 16 residues in the CDR3. Trimming took 8 bases from V and 5 from J; bases not matched to a gene: 14. CDR3 bases: TGTGCCAGCGAGGGACAGGGGGGATGGGGTTCGAACGAGCAGTACTTC. It yields the protein CASEGQGGWGSNEQYF.

The gene calls are TRBV21-1 and TRBJ1-5; the table gives TRBD1 as D, unverified against the DNA. TRBV21-1 is a recognized pseudogene. This CDR3 comprises 19 residues. For the CDR3, the DNA is TGTGCCAGCAGCAAAGCCCGTAATGGGACACCCTCTTACAATCAGCCCCAGCATTTT. It translates to CASSKARNGTPSYNQPQHF.

The chain recombines TRBV25-1 with TRBJ1-3; D unclear. V lost 4 bases and J lost 1, with 5 bases in between. Germline lookup yields CDR1 MGHDK and CDR2 SYGVNS. CDR3 length: 13 residues. The CDR3 sequence: CASSGASGNTIYF. CDR3 bases: TGTGCCAGCAGTGGGGCTTCTGGAAACACCATATATTTT.

In its sample, this clonotype was seen a few times. The chain uses TRBV6-1 and TRBJ1-1, with no clear D. The CDR3 runs to 12 residues. The germline gives CDR1 MNHNS, CDR2 SASEGT. V was clipped by 7 bases and J by 4 bases, with 10 bases between them. The CDR3 region has the DNA TGTGCCAGCACCAAACCCGGCACTGAAGCTTTCTTT. Its protein is CASTKPGTEAFF.

As DNA, the CDR3 is TGCGCCAGCAGCCAAGGATCTCGGGAGCTGTTTTTT. This codes for CASSQGSRELFF. This chain joins TRBV4-3 and TRBJ2-2; D not certain. CDR1 and CDR2 from the germline V gene are LGHNA and YSLEER. CDR3 size: 12 residues. V gave up 1 base and J gave up 9 bases, with 6 bases separating them.

This clonotype was counted a few times. The chain carries TRBV19 and TRBJ2-3; D is unclear. The CDR3 loop spans 12 amino acids. The germline CDR1 and CDR2 sequences are LNHDA and SQIVND (reference sequence). V was trimmed by 3 bases and J by 3 bases, leaving 4 bases between them. CDR3 protein: CASSMTTDTQYF. As DNA, the CDR3 is TGTGCCAGTAGTATGACTACAGATACGCAGTATTTT.

V usage is TRBV3-1 and J usage is TRBJ1-5, with D hard to call. The CDR3 length is 12 residues. With 4 bases removed from V and 6 bases from J, the gap between germline ends came to 7 bases. From germline, CDR1 is LGHDT and CDR2 YNNKEL (reference sequence). The CDR3 nucleotides read TGTGCCAGCAGCCTCAGCGGTCAGCCCCAGCATTTT. Translation gives CASSLSGQPQHF.

The gene calls are TRBV12-3 or TRBV12-4 and TRBJ1-1; a possible D gene is TRBD1 (6 bases). V was trimmed by 7 bases and J by 2 bases, leaving 14 bases between them. The CDR3 has 14 residues. CDR3 protein: CASKQGSSNTEAFF. The CDR3 nucleotides are TGTGCCAGCAAACAGGGTTCTAGCAACACTGAAGCTTTCTTT.

The chain has TRBV14 and TRBJ1-2; D perhaps matches TRBD1 (5 bases). This CDR3 has 15 amino acids. V dropped 4 bases and J dropped 5 bases, with 17 bases sitting between them. Germline V CDR1 and CDR2: SGHDN, FVKESK. CDR3 sequence (DNA): TGTGCCAGCAGCCCCCAGGGATGGGGCCCTTATGGCTACACCTTC. Protein sequence: CASSPQGWGPYGYTF.

The rearrangement joins TRBV27 to TRBJ2-2, with D possibly being TRBD1 (6 bases). The germline V gene encodes CDR1 MNHEY and CDR2 SMNVEV (reference sequence). The CDR3 extends over 15 amino acids. V gave up 5 bases and J gave up 3 bases, with 13 bases separating them. CDR3 nucleotides: TGTGCCAGCAGTCCCCAGGGGCCGGACACCGGGGAGCTGTTTTTT. Translation: CASSPQGPDTGELFF.

This chain links TRBV6-2 or TRBV6-3 with TRBJ2-2; D perhaps matches TRBD2 (5 bases). Looked up from germline, CDR1 is MNHEY and CDR2 is SVGEGT. This CDR3 spans 15 amino acids. V lost 2 bases and J lost 1, with 8 bases in between. The CDR3 loop reads CASSYDGRNTGELFF. The CDR3 DNA reads TGTGCCAGCAGTTACGATGGGAGGAACACCGGGGAGCTGTTTTTT.

This clonotype was counted once. The CDR3 bases are TGTGCCAGCAGCCCGCCAGGGAGCCTGAACACTGAAGCTTTCTTT. Translating gives CASSPPGSLNTEAFF. This chain joins TRBV5-4 and TRBJ1-1; D may be TRBD1 (5 bases). V lost 4 bases and J 0 bases, leaving 13 bases between the germline ends. The germline gives CDR1 SGHNT, CDR2 YYREEE (reference sequence). The CDR3 consists of 15 residues.

This clonotype was observed a few times. V and J are TRBV2 and TRBJ1-1; D not resolved. Germline CDR1 is SNHLY and CDR2 is FYNNEI. CDR3 length equals 10 residues. Trimming pared 7 bases from V and 4 bases from J, leaving 4 bases between. The CDR3 spells CASNVTEAFF. DNA of the CDR3: TGTGCCAGCAATGTCACTGAAGCTTTCTTT.

This chain links TRBV9 with TRBJ1-2; 7 nucleotides line up with TRBD1. The CDR3 length is 15 residues. V lost 0 bases to trimming and J lost 2 bases; unmatched junction nucleotides: 4. The germline CDR1 and CDR2 sequences are SGDLS and YYNGEE. The CDR3 here is CASSVAEGGNYGYTF. CDR3 bases: TGTGCCAGCAGCGTAGCTGAAGGGGGCAACTATGGCTACACCTTC.

This clonotype was recorded a few times. The chain links TRBV6-5 to TRBJ1-2; D is perhaps TRBD1 (5 bases). Trimming removed 2 bases at V and 4 bases at J, with 11 bases between. The germline V gene encodes CDR1 MNHEY and CDR2 SVGAGI. This CDR3 is built from 14 residues. The CDR3 DNA sequence: TGTGCCAGCAGTTACGGTCTAGGGACCTATGGCTACACCTTC. Protein: CASSYGLGTYGYTF.

The CDR3 bases are TGTGCCAGCAGCTTAGGGGGACCGGGGACCGGGGAGCTGTTTTTT. Amino acids: CASSLGGPGTGELFF. The rearrangement links TRBV7-9 to TRBJ2-2, with D possibly being TRBD1 or TRBD2 (5 bases each). The V gene lost 1 base and the J gene lost 5 bases, with 11 bases spanning the gap. The germline V gene has CDR1 SEHNR and CDR2 FQNEAQ (reference sequence). There are 15 residues in the CDR3.

The CDR3 DNA reads TGTGCCAGCAGCCCCAGTAACGGAGCTCGTGAGCAGTTCTTC. This encodes CASSPSNGAREQFF. V gene TRBV7-6 combines with J gene TRBJ2-1; D unclear. Trimming took off 5 bases at V and 9 bases at J, with 17 bases between the two ends. From germline, CDR1 is SGHVS and CDR2 FNYEAQ. This CDR3 region has 14 residues.

The chain couples TRBV5-8 to TRBJ1-2; 7 nucleotides line up with TRBD1. Germline assignment: CDR1 SGHTS and CDR2 YDEGEE. The CDR3 has 13 amino acids. The V and J ends lost 4 bases and 6 bases, in that order; junction bases with no gene match: 6. Here the CDR3 reads CASSRDSYDGYTF. As DNA, the CDR3 is TGTGCCAGCAGCCGGGACAGTTACGATGGCTACACCTTC.

This clonotype was observed a handful of times. The chain recombines TRBV10-1 with TRBJ1-5; D not resolved. The V gene lost 0 bases and the J gene lost 4 bases, with 16 bases spanning the gap. This CDR3 contains 17 residues. The V gene's germline CDR1 is WNHNN and CDR2 SYGVQD (reference sequence). The CDR3 spells CASSESNLQSSNQPQHF. CDR3 DNA: TGCGCCAGCAGTGAGTCGAATCTACAAAGCTCTAATCAGCCCCAGCATTTT.

The V call is TRBV5-4, the J call TRBJ2-3; possibly TRBD1 for D (6 bases). This CDR3 has 17 amino acids. Germline V gives CDR1 SGHNT, CDR2 YYREEE (reference sequence). V shed 3 bases and J shed 0 bases, with 17 bases lying between them. CDR3 region: CASSSTAWTESTDTQYF. The CDR3 DNA reads TGTGCCAGCAGCTCCACCGCATGGACAGAGAGCACAGATACGCAGTATTTT.

The CDR3 bases are TGTGCCAGCAGCCAGGGCATCGGAGGAAATGGCTACACCTTC. Translation gives CASSQGIGGNGYTF. The gene calls are TRBV5-4 and TRBJ1-2; tentative D call: TRBD1 (5 bases). V lost 4 bases and J 6 bases, leaving 16 bases between the germline ends. Looked up from germline, CDR1 is SGHNT and CDR2 is YYREEE (reference sequence). This CDR3 has 14 residues.

This clonotype was seen a few times. The gene calls are TRBV6-1 and TRBJ1-6; possibly TRBD1 for D (6 bases). The CDR3 consists of 14 residues. V gave up 5 bases and J gave up 7 bases, with 12 bases separating them. Germline V gene lookup returns CDR1 MNHNS and CDR2 SASEGT. In DNA, the CDR3 is TGTGCCAGCAGTAGAGGACAGACCAATTCACCCCTCCACTTT. As protein: CASSRGQTNSPLHF.

The chain has TRBV6-4 and TRBJ1-1; the D gene is possibly TRBD1 (6 bases). The germline CDR1 and CDR2 sequences are MRHNA and SNTAGT. This CDR3 comprises 14 residues. The V gene lost 4 bases and the J gene lost 3 bases, with 12 bases spanning the gap. The CDR3 loop reads CASSAIRGDTEAFF. The CDR3 bases are TGTGCCAGCAGTGCCATCAGGGGAGACACTGAAGCTTTCTTT.